A few counts support the clone carrying this T cell receptor beta chain. This record belongs to a study of shared clonotypes between healthy human individuals. Germline loops: CDR1 SNHLY, CDR2 FYNNEI. The junction had 10 bases not matched to a gene; V was cut back by 11 bases and J by 5 bases. CDR3 size: 13 residues. The table came from immunoSEQ multiplex PCR; TCRdb's copy has only in-frame clones and leaves some out. The sample has 190,000 or so clones, approximately 61% seen once; the top ten hold roughly a tenth. This sequence joins TRBV2 and TRBJ2-5; 8 positions agree with TRBD1. The source of this sequence is a man between 25 and 39 years old in good health. Material: memory CD4+ T cells sorted from blood. Subset reported: CD45RA-negative fraction. CDR3 residues: CASGQVDGETQYF. CDR3 coding DNA: TGTGCCTCGGGACAGGTCGACGGTGAGACCCAGTACTTC.